These 24 T cell receptor beta chains were all obtained from the same sample, sequenced in a study of beta chain features in type 1 diabetes (dated 2018 in TCRdb). Overall study results and their limits: A moderate but significant shortening of TCRB CDR3 length was observed in type 1 diabetes patients in all four CD4+ subsets.

Library preparation used the immunoSEQ multiplex PCR assay. The High Capacity cDNA Reverse Transcription Kit was used to reverse transcribe all of the isolated RNA, meaning that expressed TCRB transcripts were what got sequenced. Held by TCRdb, this immuneACCESS table contains in-frame sequences only and omits some clones. Under half of the omission traces to an unresolved V gene where checked; the cause of the rest is unknown. The sample has tens of thousands of clones on record, 68% of them singletons. 1.1% of the sample is held by the ten biggest clonotypes. These receptors are not linked to any known antigen. Sequencing was done on a sample of stem cell memory CD4+ T cells from blood. The cell subset or site tag for this specimen amounts to: stem cell-like memory CD4+ T cells. These receptor sequences come from a woman aged 40 to 50 with type 1 diabetes.

In its sample, this clone was seen once. CDR3 bases: TGTGCCAGCTCACCGACAGAGGGCAATCAGCCCCAGCATTTT. Its protein product is CASSPTEGNQPQHF. V is TRBV18 and J is TRBJ1-5, with D possibly being TRBD1 (5 bases). The CDR3 runs to 14 residues. Germline lookup yields CDR1 KGHSH and CDR2 LQKENI. V was cut by 3 bases and J by 2 bases, with 8 bases left in between.

The rearrangement joins TRBV2 to TRBJ2-2, with a possible D match to TRBD2 (5 bases). The CDR3 sequence is 15 residues long. The V gene lost 2 bases and the J gene lost 0 bases, with 7 bases spanning the gap. Germline lookup yields CDR1 SNHLY and CDR2 FYNNEI. This CDR3 reads CASSESGSNTGELFF. The CDR3, as DNA: TGTGCCAGCAGTGAAAGCGGATCGAACACCGGGGAGCTGTTTTTT.

The chain is built from TRBV18 and TRBJ1-4; D is possibly TRBD1 (5 bases). This CDR3 spans 16 amino acids. With 4 bases removed from V and 8 bases from J, the gap between germline ends came to 20 bases. Germline CDR1 KGHSH, CDR2 LQKENI. In DNA form, the CDR3 reads TGTGCCAGCTCACAATCAAGTCTCAGGGAAGGAGAAAAACTGTTTTTT. As protein: CASSQSSLREGEKLFF.

V usage is TRBV7-9 and J usage is TRBJ1-3; TRBD1 might be the D (6 bases). Germline V gene sequence: CDR1 SEHNR, CDR2 FQNEAQ (reference sequence). This CDR3 contains 15 residues. Trimming left V 5 bases short and J 4 bases short, with 15 bases between. The CDR3 coding sequence is TGTGCCAGCAGCCCTGGGGGGGCTTCAGGAAACACCATATATTTT. This codes for CASSPGGASGNTIYF.

This chain links TRBV6-1 with TRBJ2-1; no firm D call. Trimming stripped 7 bases from V and 0 bases from J, with 10 bases between. In germline, CDR1 is MNHNS, CDR2 SASEGT. There are 14 residues in the CDR3. CDR3 loop: CASIRPDSYNEQFF. CDR3 in DNA: TGTGCCAGCATCAGGCCAGACTCCTACAATGAGCAGTTCTTC.

The rearrangement links TRBV2 to TRBJ2-1; tentative D call: TRBD2 (5 bases). The V end was cut by 6 bases, the J end by 7 bases, with 13 bases between. Germline values: CDR1 SNHLY, CDR2 FYNNEI. The CDR3 is 13 amino acids. The DNA for the CDR3 is TGTGCCAGCAGCACCGGGATAGGGAATGAGCAGTTCTTC. It is translated as CASSTGIGNEQFF.

This rearrangement joins TRBV11-2 to TRBJ1-1; tentative D call: TRBD1 (6 bases). Trimming stripped 5 bases from V and 5 bases from J, with 15 bases between. The V gene's germline CDR1 is SGHAT and CDR2 FQNNGV. CDR3 length: 14 amino acids. The CDR3 DNA reads TGTGCCAGCAGCCCCAGGGGCCCTGGGACTGAAGCTTTCTTT. Amino acids: CASSPRGPGTEAFF.

Turning to this clone: It is unclear where the CDR3 begins or ends on the DNA, so no DNA is shown, and the CDR3 is as TCRdb lists it. CDR3 protein: CASSQDWGSGASERFF. J is TRBJ2-1 and V is TRBV4-3; the table's TRBD2 call for D was not verified on the DNA. The CDR3 has 16 residues if both end residues are counted. Germline-derived CDR1 and CDR2 are LGHNA and YSLEER.

The rearrangement joins TRBV14 to TRBJ1-1; possibly TRBD1 for D (5 bases). The V end was cut by 2 bases, the J end by 4 bases, with 11 bases between. CDR3 length equals 14 residues. Germline CDR1 and CDR2: SGHDN and FVKESK. The CDR3: CASSQRGGGTEAFF. CDR3 coding DNA: TGTGCCAGCAGCCAAAGGGGCGGGGGCACTGAAGCTTTCTTT.

In this sample, this clone turned up a few times. The V call is TRBV6-5, the J call TRBJ1-2; 7 bases align to TRBD1. The germline gives CDR1 MNHEY, CDR2 SVGAGI. V was pared by 5 bases and J by 4 bases, with 7 bases of the junction left unmatched. CDR3 size: 14 residues. This CDR3 is CASSTGEGVYGYTF. In DNA, the CDR3 is TGTGCCAGCAGTACAGGGGAAGGGGTCTATGGCTACACCTTC.

The chain has TRBV28 and TRBJ1-5; weak D call: TRBD1 (5 bases). Germline V gives CDR1 MDHEN, CDR2 SYDVKM. The CDR3 extends over 15 amino acids. The V end was cut by 5 bases, the J end by 4 bases, with 15 bases between. In DNA, the CDR3 is TGTGCCAGCAGTCGTGGCGGGGCTGGAAATCAGCCCCAGCATTTT. Residues: CASSRGGAGNQPQHF.

The chain has TRBV27 and TRBJ2-1; 10 positions agree with TRBD2. The CDR3 totals 16 residues. With 5 bases clipped from V and 5 bases from J, the junction kept 9 bases outside the gene matches. Germline CDR1 and CDR2: MNHEY and SMNVEV (reference sequence). CDR3 sequence reads: CASSPWTSGADNEQFF. CDR3 in DNA: TGTGCCAGCAGTCCTTGGACTAGCGGAGCTGACAATGAGCAGTTCTTC.

This chain links TRBV6-6 with TRBJ2-7; TRBD1 might be the D (6 bases). CDR3 size: 15 residues. The V gene lost 4 bases and the J gene lost 1 base, with 14 bases spanning the gap. CDR1 and CDR2 (germline): MNHNY, SVGAGI (reference sequence). The CDR3 reads CASSLRQVPSYEQYF. In DNA, the CDR3 is TGTGCCAGCAGTTTGAGACAGGTCCCGTCCTACGAGCAGTACTTC.

CDR3 in DNA: TGTGCCAGCAGCCGACTAGGGGAGAAAACAAACGAGCAGTACTTC. As protein: CASSRLGEKTNEQYF. This rearrangement joins TRBV5-6 to TRBJ2-7; D is perhaps TRBD2 (6 bases). The germline gives CDR1 SGHDT, CDR2 YYEEEE. The germline V and J ends were trimmed by 4 bases and 5 bases, with 19 bases remaining between them. The CDR3 spans 15 residues.

This CDR3 reads CASSKTVNTEAFF. The CDR3 DNA is TGTGCCAGCAGTAAGACTGTCAACACTGAAGCTTTCTTT. This chain links TRBV28 with TRBJ1-1; the D is unclear. Germline-derived CDR1 and CDR2 are MDHEN and SYDVKM. This CDR3 region has 13 residues. V lost 5 bases and J 2 bases, leaving 9 bases between the germline ends. The complete variable domain, with remaining parts taken from reference TRBV28 and TRBJ1-1, reads DVKVTQSSRYLVKRTGEKVFLECVQDMDHENMFWYRQDPGLGLRLIYFSYDVKMKEKGDIPEGYSVSREKKERFSLILESASTNQTSMYLCASSKTVNTEAFFGQGTRLTVV.

The chain has TRBV11-1 and TRBJ2-5; a weak D match, TRBD2 (5 bases). Germline V gene lookup returns CDR1 SGHAT and CDR2 FQDESV (reference sequence). The CDR3 consists of 14 residues. Trimming removed 5 bases at V and 2 bases at J, with 12 bases between. The CDR3 sequence is CASSPRGTQETQYF. DNA of the CDR3: TGTGCCAGCAGCCCACGGGGAACTCAAGAGACCCAGTACTTC.

This clone has more than one count but fewer than ten. V is TRBV6-5 and J is TRBJ1-1; TRBD1 might be the D (5 bases). Trimming shortened V by 6 bases and J by 7 bases, and 9 bases separated the two germline ends. Germline values: CDR1 MNHEY, CDR2 SVGAGI. The CDR3 is 11 residues long. Here the CDR3 DNA reads TGTGCCAGCAGGACAGAGTTTGAAGCTTTCTTT. This sequence encodes CASRTEFEAFF.

This clone was found once. The CDR3 region has the DNA TGTGCCAGTAGTATAGATCCACCGACTCTCAGCTCCTACAATGAGCAGTTCTTC. Translating gives CASSIDPPTLSSYNEQFF. J is TRBJ2-1 and V is TRBV19; unclear D gene. Trimming took 0 bases from V and 0 from J, leaving 15 bases between them. This CDR3 is 18 amino acids long. CDR1 is LNHDA and CDR2 is SQIVND in the germline V gene (reference sequence).

The sample holds a few counts of this clone. This rearrangement joins TRBV7-2 to TRBJ2-1; TRBD2 matches 10 bases. The trim removed 5 bases at V and 8 bases at J, leaving 3 bases unmatched. This CDR3 contains 13 residues. CDR1 and CDR2 (germline): SGHTA, FQGNSA. CDR3: CASSDGTSDEQFF. The CDR3, as DNA: TGTGCCAGCAGCGACGGGACTAGCGATGAGCAGTTCTTC.

This clone was observed once. This sample includes further DNA sequences coding for the same CDR3. This sequence joins TRBV4-3 and TRBJ2-2; a possible D gene is TRBD2 (6 bases). Germline V gene lookup returns CDR1 LGHNA and CDR2 YSLEER. Deletions cut 0 bases from V and 1 base from J, with 9 bases between. The CDR3 has 16 residues. CDR3 region: CASSQEGGLNTGELFF. The CDR3 bases are TGCGCCAGCAGCCAAGAGGGAGGCCTGAACACCGGGGAGCTGTTTTTT.

The J gene is TRBJ1-2, the V gene TRBV4-1; 11 positions match TRBD1. The CDR3 spans 15 residues. Germline-derived CDR1 and CDR2 are MGHRA and YSYEKL. V trimming: 3 bases; J trimming: 10 bases; junction bases outside the gene matches: 10. For the CDR3, the DNA is TGCGCCAGCAGCCATGGGACAGGGGGAGGGATGGTCTACACCTTC. It specifies CASSHGTGGGMVYTF.

The chain couples TRBV4-3 to TRBJ1-2, with TRBD1 matching over 12 bases. V gave up 4 bases and J gave up 8 bases; unmatched junction bases: 8. The CDR3 has 15 amino acids. In germline, CDR1 is LGHNA, CDR2 YSLEER. CDR3 in amino acids: CASSPRDRGRQGYTF. The CDR3 DNA sequence: TGCGCCAGCAGCCCTAGGGACAGGGGGCGACAGGGCTACACCTTC.

This clone was recorded a few times. The V call is TRBV6-6, the J call TRBJ2-1, with D possibly TRBD1 on 5 matching bases. The CDR3 contains 16 residues. V was cut by 2 bases and J by 8 bases, with 19 bases left in between. CDR1 and CDR2 from the germline V gene are MNHNY and SVGAGI (reference sequence). In nucleotides, the CDR3 is TGTGCCAGCAGTTACGGGGCGAGCGCCCGTGGGGATGAGCAGTTCTTC. Translated, it gives CASSYGASARGDEQFF.

V gene TRBV18 combines with J gene TRBJ1-1; unclear D gene. The CDR3 consists of 17 residues. V was clipped by 3 bases and J by 0 bases, with 17 bases between them. Germline values: CDR1 KGHSH, CDR2 LQKENI. DNA of the CDR3: TGTGCCAGCTCACCCCCCGGTGGACTGGGTCTGAACACTGAAGCTTTCTTT. Amino acid sequence: CASSPPGGLGLNTEAFF.